The entry below describes one TCR beta chain. Its antigen is unknown. This entry is derived from a study of beta chain features in type 1 diabetes. General observations from the study: For type 1 diabetes patients, VDJ junctions showed fewer insertions and more deletions. In cDNA sequencing, cells with high TCR expression could be over-represented. Type 1 diabetes patients had TCRB CDR3s that were shorter (moderately but significantly so) in all four CD4+ subsets.

The whole isolated RNA underwent reverse transcription, so sequencing captured expressed TCRB transcripts. Measured with immunoSEQ multiplex PCR; TCRdb has only the in-frame clones, and not every one. This table holds about 660,000 clones, roughly 13% found once. The sequencing input was naive CD4+ T cells from blood. This sequence was found in a man aged 18 to 30 with type 1 diabetes.

The CDR3 DNA reads TGTGCCTGGGTTAAGGACCGGAGCTCCTACAATGAGCAGTTCTTC. Encoded protein: CAWVKDRSSYNEQFF. The chain is built from TRBV30 and TRBJ2-1; unclear D gene. The germline V gene has CDR1 GTSNPN and CDR2 SVGIG (reference sequence). The CDR3 consists of 15 residues. Trimming removed 5 bases from V and 0 bases from J, with 14 bases in between.